The rows below give T cell receptor beta chains drawn from one sample of a study of blood T cell repertoires in COVID-19. Method: immunoSEQ multiplex PCR; TCRdb's copy keeps in-frame clones and lacks some. The sample yields about 90,000 clones, more than 75% seen once. The sample was peripheral blood. The receptor source for this set is a human donor in a cohort sampled during active COVID-19. Both conserved end residues are part of each CDR3. D genes are given only for firm matches. Clone size, where shown, is once, few, many, or a class for clones that have expanded.

TRBD1	few	TRBV7-8	TRBJ1-1	CASSLPGGTEAFF	TGTGCCAGCTCTCTCCCAGGGGGGACTGAAGCTTTCTTT
TRBD2	-	TRBV11-3	TRBJ2-5	CASSFGSGVETQYF	TGTGCCAGCAGCTTCGGGAGCGGGGTTGAGACCCAGTACTTC
-	once	TRBV6-5	TRBJ1-1	CASSYSIGEGDTEAFF	TGTGCCAGCAGTTACTCGATAGGGGAGGGGGACACTGAAGCTTTCTTT
TRBD1	-	TRBV29-1	TRBJ1-2	CSVGSDRGNYGYTF	TGCAGCGTTGGCTCGGACAGGGGGAACTATGGCTACACCTTC
TRBD1	-	TRBV7-8	TRBJ1-2	CATNPKGAYGYTF	TGTGCCACCAACCCGAAGGGGGCCTATGGCTACACCTTC
-	-	TRBV5-1	TRBJ2-7	CASSLVSRASYEQYF	TGCGCCAGCAGCTTGGTAAGCAGGGCAAGCTACGAGCAGTACTTC
-	-	TRBV4-2	TRBJ2-7	CASSQGGNSASYEQYF	TGTGCCAGCAGCCAAGGTGGAAATAGCGCGTCCTACGAGCAGTACTTC
-	-	TRBV7-3	TRBJ1-3	CASSLLGTGGGRNTIYF	TGTGCCAGCAGCCTACTAGGGACGGGGGGTGGAAGAAACACCATATATTTT
-	-	TRBV7-2	TRBJ1-3	CASSLTRGAVRGNTIYF	TGTGCCAGCAGCTTGACGCGGGGGGCGGTGAGAGGAAACACCATATATTTT
-	few	TRBV7-9	TRBJ2-7	CASSAREDGIYEQYF	TGTGCCAGCAGCGCACGAGAAGACGGGATCTACGAGCAGTACTTC
-	few	TRBV4-1	TRBJ1-3	CASSQTDRSGNTIYF	TGCGCCAGCAGCCAAACCGACAGGTCTGGAAACACCATATATTTT
-	-	TRBV27	TRBJ2-1	CASSLSRGNNEQFF	TGTGCCAGCAGTTTATCGAGAGGGAACAATGAGCAGTTCTTC
-	-	TRBV12-3/TRBV12-4	TRBJ2-3	CASSFLGDTQYF	TGTGCCAGCAGTTTTCTCGGGGATACGCAGTATTTT
-	-	TRBV5-5	TRBJ1-6	CASSSTGQGYNSPLHF	TGTGCCAGCAGCTCCACCGGGCAGGGGTATAATTCACCCCTCCACTTT
-	-	TRBV15	TRBJ2-5	CATSRDPEETQYF	TGTGCCACCAGCAGAGACCCGGAAGAGACCCAGTACTTC
TRBD1	-	TRBV11-3	TRBJ2-7	CASSSHRGEQYF	TGTGCCAGCAGCTCCCACAGGGGCGAGCAGTACTTC
TRBD2	medium-sized	TRBV18	TRBJ2-1	CASSPPTSGGGNEQFF	TGTGCCAGCTCACCACCTACTAGCGGGGGGGGCAATGAGCAGTTCTTC
TRBD1	-	TRBV19	TRBJ1-5	CASSWTGGDQPQHF	TGTGCCAGTAGCTGGACAGGGGGTGATCAGCCCCAGCATTTT
TRBD1	-	TRBV10-3	TRBJ1-6	CAISVRATGEDSPLHF	TGTGCCATCAGTGTAAGGGCGACAGGGGAGGATTCACCCCTCCACTTT
-	-	TRBV9	TRBJ2-7	CASSKEDEQYF	TGTGCCAGCAGCAAGGAGGACGAGCAGTACTTC
-	-	TRBV6-5	TRBJ1-2	CASSKQGGGNYGYTF	TGTGCCAGCAGTAAACAGGGCGGGGGTAACTATGGCTACACCTTC
-	-	TRBV6-4	TRBJ1-2	CASSGPGGYGYTF	TGTGCCAGCAGTGGTCCAGGAGGCTATGGCTACACCTTC
-	-	TRBV11-3	TRBJ2-1	CASSSRGYNEQFF	TGTGCCAGCAGCTCCCGCGGATACAATGAGCAGTTCTTC
-	-	TRBV4-2	TRBJ1-5	CASSQRGTDSNQPQHF	TGTGCCAGCAGCCAGCGGGGGACGGATAGCAATCAGCCCCAGCATTTT
-	-	TRBV7-7	TRBJ2-1	CASSLDFKRVNEQFF	TGTGCCAGCAGCTTAGACTTTAAGCGGGTCAATGAGCAGTTCTTC
-	-	TRBV6-5	TRBJ2-3	CASSYGWGGPGDTQYF	TGTGCCAGCAGTTACGGGTGGGGGGGCCCCGGAGATACGCAGTATTTT
-	-	TRBV4-1	TRBJ1-5	CASSQAGRAIWDNQPQHF	TGCGCCAGCAGCCAAGCCGGCAGGGCCATCTGGGACAATCAGCCCCAGCATTTT
TRBD1	-	TRBV6-5	TRBJ2-5	CASSDRGQETQYF	TGTGCCAGCAGCGACAGGGGGCAAGAGACCCAGTACTTC
TRBD1	-	TRBV6-5	TRBJ1-2	CASTIGDRSGYGYTF	TGTGCCAGCACCATAGGGGACAGGTCGGGCTATGGCTACACCTTC
TRBD2	-	TRBV28	TRBJ2-4	CASMKSGGQNIQYF	TGTGCCAGCATGAAAAGCGGGGGCCAAAACATTCAGTACTTC
-	-	TRBV20-1	TRBJ2-1	CSASGGRNEQFF	TGCAGTGCTAGTGGGGGGAGGAATGAGCAGTTCTTC
-	-	TRBV28	TRBJ2-7	CASNHMSISYEQYF	TGTGCCAGCAACCATATGAGCATCTCCTACGAGCAGTACTTC
TRBD1	-	TRBV10-3	TRBJ2-1	CAIRGTGISYNEQFF	TGTGCCATCAGAGGGACAGGGATTTCCTACAATGAGCAGTTCTTC
-	-	TRBV7-3	TRBJ2-7	CASSLDPVRGEQYF	TGTGCCAGCAGCCTGGACCCCGTAAGGGGCGAGCAGTACTTC
-	-	TRBV6-5	TRBJ1-1	CASSRLGRNTEAFF	TGTGCCAGCAGTAGACTAGGGAGGAACACTGAAGCTTTCTTT
TRBD1	-	TRBV3-1/TRBV3-2	TRBJ2-3	CASRNPPGQGGGDTQYF	TGTGCCAGCAGGAATCCCCCGGGACAGGGAGGGGGAGATACGCAGTATTTT
TRBD2	-	TRBV5-1	TRBJ2-3	CASSLGSGGNTDTQYF	TGCGCCAGCAGCTTGGGTAGCGGGGGCAACACAGATACGCAGTATTTT
TRBD2	-	TRBV9	TRBJ2-3	CASSVLRGSTDTQYF	TGTGCCAGCAGCGTCTTGCGGGGGAGCACAGATACGCAGTATTTT
TRBD1	once	TRBV28	TRBJ1-2	CASSPGTDYGYTF	TGTGCCAGCAGTCCCGGGACAGACTATGGCTACACCTTC
-	-	TRBV7-9	TRBJ1-4	CASSEATGEKLFF	TGTGCCAGCAGCGAGGCGACGGGGGAAAAACTGTTTTTT
-	-	TRBV6-5	TRBJ1-5	CASRAFPQNQPQHF	TGTGCCAGCAGGGCCTTCCCTCAGAATCAGCCCCAGCATTTT
-	-	TRBV7-2	TRBJ1-1	CASSYLGGAPKAFF	TGTGCCAGCAGCTACCTGGGGGGGGCGCCGAAAGCTTTCTTT
TRBD1	-	TRBV4-1	TRBJ1-5	CASSPRTGESQPQHF	TGCGCCAGCAGCCCTCGGACAGGTGAGAGTCAGCCCCAGCATTTT